One and the same sample provided the 21 T cell receptor beta chains below, sequenced in a study of blood T cell repertoires in COVID-19. The assay was immunoSEQ multiplex PCR, and TCRdb's table has in-frame clones only and misses some. Here the sample spans fewer than 400,000 clones, 90% to 95% being singletons. The sequenced sample consisted of PBMCs or T cells enriched from blood (not recorded which). Every receptor here comes from a woman in her 30s who had been exposed to COVID-19.

The chain links TRBV4-1 to TRBJ1-4; 7 bases fit TRBD1. Germline V gene lookup returns CDR1 MGHRA and CDR2 YSYEKL. Trimming cost V 2 bases and J 8 bases; bases outside gene matches: 8. The CDR3 consists of 15 residues. The CDR3 here is CASSQTGERKEKLFF. The CDR3, as DNA: TGCGCCAGCAGCCAAACAGGGGAGAGGAAGGAAAAACTGTTTTTT.

The CDR3 coding sequence is TGTGCCAGCAGTTTAGGGCAGTTCTATGGCTACACCTTC. Translating it yields CASSLGQFYGYTF. The chain links TRBV12-3 or TRBV12-4 to TRBJ1-2, with D hard to call. Trimming took off 1 base at V and 4 bases at J, with 7 bases between the two ends. This CDR3 spans 13 amino acids.

This CDR3 is CASSLGTSPYNEQFF. Written as DNA, the CDR3 is TGTGCCAGCAGCTTAGGGACTAGTCCCTACAATGAGCAGTTCTTC. The rearrangement joins TRBV13 to TRBJ2-1; D is perhaps TRBD2 (6 bases). Germline V lookup: CDR1 PRHDT, CDR2 FYEKMQ (reference sequence). This CDR3 has 15 amino acids. V lost 0 bases to trimming and J lost 2 bases, with 8 bases between them.

The V and J genes are TRBV5-4 and TRBJ1-1; 9 bases match TRBD1. V lost 5 bases to trimming and J lost 5 bases; unmatched junction nucleotides: 10. Germline CDR1 reads SGHNT; CDR2 reads YYREEE (reference sequence). The CDR3 runs 15 residues. The CDR3 is CASRYEQGARTEAFF. In DNA form, the CDR3 reads TGTGCCAGCAGATACGAACAGGGGGCGAGAACTGAAGCTTTCTTT.

This clone has a handful of counts. The V and J genes are TRBV5-1 and TRBJ1-4, with 7 nucleotides matching TRBD1. CDR1 is SGHRS, CDR2 YFSETQ, per germline. V was clipped by 0 bases and J by 7 bases; unmatched bases: 6. CDR3 length equals 15 residues. The CDR3 coding sequence is TGCGCCAGCAGCTTGGGCCTTGACAGGGTTGAAAAACTGTTTTTT. This encodes CASSLGLDRVEKLFF.

The chain employs TRBV27 and TRBJ1-6; D remains unclear. The CDR3 runs to 18 residues. Trimming cost V 4 bases and J 0 bases, with 16 bases left between them. In germline, CDR1 is MNHEY, CDR2 SMNVEV (reference sequence). The CDR3 sequence: CASSSRGTLSSYNSPLHF. CDR3 nucleotides: TGTGCCAGCAGTTCGCGGGGTACCCTGAGCTCCTATAATTCACCCCTCCACTTT.

V and J are TRBV7-2 and TRBJ1-1; D is unresolved. The CDR3 runs 13 residues. Germline V lookup: CDR1 SGHTA, CDR2 FQGNSA. V lost 2 bases and J 7 bases, leaving 11 bases between the germline ends. CDR3 region: CASSLSRQNEAFF. The DNA for the CDR3 is TGTGCCAGCAGCTTAAGTCGTCAGAATGAAGCTTTCTTT.

The chain has TRBV12-3 or TRBV12-4 and TRBJ1-5; no reliable D call. V was trimmed by 3 bases and J by 4 bases, leaving 7 bases between them. The CDR3 extends over 13 amino acids. The CDR3 protein is CASSLAENQPQHF. CDR3 nucleotides: TGTGCCAGCAGTTTGGCAGAAAATCAGCCCCAGCATTTT.

About this clone itself: The junction shows a germline mismatch at one end, possibly a read error. The genes are TRBV6-6 and TRBJ2-3; perhaps TRBD2 as D (5 bases). Per the germline V gene, CDR1 is MNHNY and CDR2 is SVGAGI (reference sequence). This CDR3 is built from 13 residues. Here the CDR3 DNA reads TGTGCCAGCAGTAAGCGGAACACAGTTACGCAGTATTTT. Translated, it gives CASSKRNTVTQYF.

The CDR3 DNA follows: TGTGCCAGCAGCTTGACACGGAGGGCTGAAGCTTTCTTT. Translated, it gives CASSLTRRAEAFF. The chain links TRBV5-6 to TRBJ1-1; no reliable D call. The CDR3 spans 13 residues. V lost 1 base and J 6 bases, leaving 10 bases between the germline ends. Germline V gene sequence: CDR1 SGHDT, CDR2 YYEEEE.

The chain couples TRBV5-1 to TRBJ1-6; D is unresolved. Germline V gene data show CDR1 as SGHRS and CDR2 as YFSETQ. This CDR3 is 15 amino acids long. V lost 0 bases and J 10 bases, leaving 14 bases between the germline ends. The CDR3 sequence: CASSLAGIRGSPLHF. The DNA for the CDR3 is TGCGCCAGCAGCTTGGCCGGGATCCGCGGATCACCCCTCCACTTT.

The V gene is TRBV12-5, the J gene TRBJ1-5; D is perhaps TRBD1 (5 bases). The germline CDR1 and CDR2 sequences are LGHNT and FRNRAP. V shed 1 base and J shed 4 bases, with 17 bases lying between them. CDR3 length equals 17 residues. Here the CDR3 reads CASGLGGAGSVNQPQHF. The DNA of the CDR3 is TGTGCTAGTGGTTTGGGGGGCGCAGGCTCGGTAAATCAGCCCCAGCATTTT.

The V call is TRBV3-1 (or the pseudogene TRBV3-2), the J call TRBJ1-4; 8 bases map to TRBD1. V shed 5 bases, J shed 11 bases, and the junction held 16 bases outside the gene matches. Germline assignment: CDR1 LGHDT and CDR2 YNNKEL (reference sequence). CDR3 length: 16 residues. The CDR3 DNA follows: TGTGCCAGCAGCAACGGACAGGGAGGTCTAGAAGATAAACTGTTTTTT. Translating it yields CASSNGQGGLEDKLFF.

The rearrangement joins TRBV15 to TRBJ2-1; D perhaps matches TRBD2 (5 bases). Germline-derived CDR1 and CDR2 are LNHNV and YYDKDF (reference sequence). Trimming cost V 3 bases and J 10 bases, with 16 bases left between them. The CDR3 length is 14 residues. CDR3 bases: TGTGCCACCAGCAGTCTCGGAGGAACCGGAGAGCAGTTCTTC. This encodes CATSSLGGTGEQFF.

The chain combines TRBV5-4 with TRBJ2-3; D is possibly TRBD2 (7 bases). The germline gives CDR1 SGHNT, CDR2 YYREEE (reference sequence). Trimming removed 4 bases at V and 1 base at J, with 19 bases between. CDR3 length equals 17 residues. In DNA, the CDR3 is TGTGCCAGCAGCCGAGGCCCAGGGGCGGGGGGCACAGATACGCAGTATTTT. The encoded protein is CASSRGPGAGGTDTQYF.

CDR3 sequence reads: CASVQSGQAYGYTF. The CDR3, as DNA: TGTGCCAGCGTACAGTCGGGACAGGCTTATGGCTACACCTTC. The V and J genes are TRBV18 and TRBJ1-2; 8 bases fit TRBD1. Germline values: CDR1 KGHSH, CDR2 LQKENI. This CDR3 contains 14 residues. V was clipped by 8 bases and J by 5 bases; unmatched bases: 10. Full variable domain (remainder filled in from reference TRBV18 and TRBJ1-2): NAGVMQNPRHLVRRRGQEARLRCSPMKGHSHVYWYRQLPEEGLKFMVYLQKENIIDESGMPKERFSAEFPKEGPSILRIQQVVRGDSAAYFCASVQSGQAYGYTFGSGTRLTVV.

The count of this clone is one. The chain links TRBV29-1 to TRBJ2-7; D uncertain. V lost 5 bases and J lost 5, with 16 bases in between. The germline CDR1 and CDR2 sequences are SQVTM and ANQGSEA. The CDR3 is 13 residues long. CDR3 region: CSVLYQVPDEQYF. The CDR3 bases are TGCAGCGTTCTCTATCAGGTACCGGACGAGCAGTACTTC.

V gene TRBV7-2 combines with J gene TRBJ1-6; D may be TRBD1 (5 bases). CDR3 size: 15 residues. V was pared by 2 bases and J by 5 bases, with 10 bases between. The V gene's germline CDR1 is SGHTA and CDR2 FQGNSA. The DNA for the CDR3 is TGTGCCAGCAGCTTAACAGGCGTTGATAATTCACCCCTCCACTTT. It codes for CASSLTGVDNSPLHF.

In this sample, this clone turned up once. The CDR3 protein is CASSLVRGRDEQYF. CDR3 DNA sequence: TGCGCCAGCAGCTTGGTCAGGGGGCGCGACGAGCAGTACTTC. The chain carries TRBV5-1 and TRBJ2-7, with 8 bases that match TRBD1. Germline V gene lookup returns CDR1 SGHRS and CDR2 YFSETQ. There are 14 residues in the CDR3. The trim removed 0 bases at V and 5 bases at J, leaving 4 bases unmatched.

The rearrangement joins TRBV20-1 to TRBJ1-6; D is ambiguous. This CDR3 is built from 14 residues. CDR1 and CDR2 (germline): DFQATT, SNEGSKA (reference sequence). The germline V and J ends were trimmed by 3 bases and 2 bases, with 8 bases remaining between them. In nucleotides, the CDR3 is TGCAGTGCTAGTACGGGAACCTATAATTCACCCCTCCACTTT. Translating gives CSASTGTYNSPLHF.

The chain employs TRBV5-1 and TRBJ2-1, with D possibly being TRBD1 (5 bases). This CDR3 contains 15 residues. CDR1 SGHRS and CDR2 YFSETQ come from the germline V gene. Trimming removed 0 bases at V and 4 bases at J, with 11 bases between. This chain's CDR3 is CASSLEAGLYNEQFF. The CDR3 DNA reads as TGCGCCAGCAGCTTGGAGGCAGGGTTATACAATGAGCAGTTCTTC.